The 25 T cell receptor beta chains listed next were all sequenced from one sample in a study of T cells in Graves' hyperthyroidism and ophthalmopathy. TCR beta CDR3 region amplification was performed from RNA transcripts. First-round RT-PCR of the TCR CDR3 relied on the HTBI primer set. TCRdb analysed the multiplex PCR reads with MiXCR anew, one entry per CDR3 protein. The table lists just under 750,000 distinct CDR3 sequences, around a third of them singletons. Source material: blood. The receptors here all came from a woman aged 40-49 years with Graves' hyperthyroidism.

The rearrangement uses TRBV29-1 and TRBJ2-7, with 10 positions matching TRBD1. The CDR3 runs 13 residues. The junction had 7 bases not matched to a gene; V was cut back by 8 bases and J by 3 bases. Germline loops: CDR1 SQVTM, CDR2 ANQGSEA. This chain's CDR3 is CSQEGQGYYEQYF. The CDR3 DNA sequence: TGCAGCCAAGAGGGACAGGGGTACTACGAGCAGTACTTC.

On this clonotype: A much larger clone lies one base from this, so it may be a read error. The chain joins TRBV7-9 to TRBJ2-6; no clear D gene. The CDR3 covers 14 residues. V lost 11 bases to trimming and J lost 1 base, with 12 bases between them. CDR1 SEHNR and CDR2 FQNEAQ come from the germline V gene (reference sequence). In DNA form, the CDR3 reads TGTGCCGGCAACCCCCCTTCTGGGGCCAACGTCCTGACTTTC. This codes for CAGNPPSGANVLTF.

The chain couples TRBV11-2 to TRBJ2-6; unclear D gene. V was pared by 10 bases and J by 4 bases, with 11 bases between. This CDR3 contains 13 residues. Looked up from germline, CDR1 is SGHAT and CDR2 is FQNNGV. CDR3 amino acids: CATSAQGANVLTF. In DNA form, the CDR3 reads TGTGCCACCTCCGCCCAGGGGGCCAACGTCCTGACTTTC.

For this clonotype: A much bigger clone sits one base away, suggesting this may be a read error. The chain's CDR3 is CASSYRRENGYAF. CDR3 bases: TGTGCCAGCAGTTACCGCAGGGAAAATGGCTACGCCTTC. This rearrangement joins TRBV7-9 to TRBJ1-2; TRBD1 might be the D (5 bases). Germline loops: CDR1 SEHNR, CDR2 FQNEAQ (reference sequence). The CDR3 totals 13 residues.

The V and J genes are TRBV30 and TRBJ1-2; TRBD1 matches at 7 bases. Germline V gene data show CDR1 as GTSNPN and CDR2 as SVGIG (reference sequence). V lost 6 bases and J lost 3; bases outside the gene matches: 4. The CDR3 is 12 residues long. CDR3 bases: TGTGCCTGCATTACAGGGGACTATGGCTACACCTTC. This encodes CACITGDYGYTF.

The chain uses TRBV20-1 and TRBJ1-5, with TRBD1 identical over 8 bases. V lost 3 bases and J lost 4; bases outside the gene matches: 8. Looked up from germline, CDR1 is DFQATT and CDR2 is SNEGSKA (reference sequence). The CDR3 covers 15 residues. CDR3 nucleotides: TGCAGTGCTAGGGACAGGGAGAGCGGTAATCAGCCCCAGCATTTT. This sequence encodes CSARDRESGNQPQHF.

Ten or more counts support this clonotype. The CDR3 loop is CASIRGADGYTF. The CDR3 DNA reads TGTGCCAGCATTCGAGGAGCAGATGGCTACACCTTC. The chain joins TRBV12-3 or TRBV12-4 to TRBJ1-2; D is undetermined. The CDR3 is made up of 12 amino acids. The V gene lost 7 bases and the J gene lost 6 bases, with 12 bases spanning the gap.

The chain uses TRBV9 and TRBJ2-2; D could derive from TRBD1 or TRBD2 (5 bases each). The CDR3 is 17 amino acids. Germline V gives CDR1 SGDLS, CDR2 YYNGEE. V was cut by 1 base and J by 0 bases, with 13 bases left in between. The CDR3 protein is CASSVRQTIANTGELFF. CDR3 nucleotides: TGTGCCAGCAGCGTAAGACAGACTATAGCGAACACCGGGGAGCTGTTTTTT.

This clonotype came up many times. This rearrangement joins TRBV7-6 to TRBJ2-5; 12 positions agree with TRBD2. From germline, CDR1 is SGHVS and CDR2 FNYEAQ. J gave up 5 bases and V 6 bases, and 7 bases lay outside the gene matches. The CDR3 loop spans 15 amino acids. In nucleotides, the CDR3 is TGTGCCAGCAGAGGGCTAGCGGGGGGGCAGGAGACCCAGTACTTC. As protein: CASRGLAGGQETQYF.

This clonotype was seen ten or more times. This chain links TRBV15 with TRBJ1-6; 8 positions match TRBD1. CDR1 is LNHNV and CDR2 is YYDKDF in the germline V gene (reference sequence). The CDR3 length is 14 residues. V trimming: 3 bases; J trimming: 10 bases; junction bases outside the gene matches: 5. CDR3 DNA: TGTGCCACCAGCAGTCCAGGGGGCGGCTCACCCCTCCACTTT. Its translation is CATSSPGGGSPLHF.

J is TRBJ2-7 and V is TRBV7-9; D call uncertain. The CDR3 has 13 residues. Germline values: CDR1 SEHNR, CDR2 FQNEAQ (reference sequence). V shed 5 bases and J shed 5 bases, with 13 bases lying between them. Here the CDR3 reads CASSISGPNEQYF. DNA for the CDR3: TGTGCCAGCAGCATATCCGGGCCCAACGAGCAGTACTTC.

The table lists this clonotype with many counts. This chain links TRBV19 with TRBJ1-2; 7 nucleotides align to TRBD1. V dropped 2 bases and J dropped 6; count of bases not matched to a gene: 9. The CDR3 extends over 15 amino acids. CDR1 and CDR2 from the germline V gene are LNHDA and SQIVND (reference sequence). CDR3 in amino acids: CASSISRMGQNGYTF. DNA of the CDR3: TGTGCCAGTAGTATATCTCGGATGGGACAGAATGGCTACACCTTC.

This clonotype was counted ten times or more. This chain joins TRBV7-9 and TRBJ2-2; maybe TRBD1 (6 bases). CDR3 length equals 13 residues. Deletions cut 8 bases from V and 5 bases from J, with 12 bases between. Germline V lookup: CDR1 SEHNR, CDR2 FQNEAQ (reference sequence). Here the CDR3 DNA reads TGTGCCAGCCCAGGGGCGGTGACCGGGGAGCTGTTTTTT. It yields the protein CASPGAVTGELFF.

This clonotype was picked up a small number of times. The V call is TRBV7-9, the J call TRBJ2-7, with a tentative D call TRBD2 (5 bases). This CDR3 contains 11 residues. Trimming shortened V by 5 bases and J by 9 bases, and 11 bases separated the two germline ends. From germline, CDR1 is SEHNR and CDR2 FQNEAQ (reference sequence). This CDR3 is CASSPTGVQYF. For the CDR3, the DNA is TGTGCCAGCAGCCCTACCGGGGTGCAGTACTTC.

CDR3 amino acids: CASSLARGSVYEQYF. DNA of the CDR3: TGTGCCAGCAGCTTAGCCCGGGGGTCAGTCTACGAGCAGTACTTC. This sequence joins TRBV11-2 and TRBJ2-7, with D perhaps matching TRBD2 (6 bases). The CDR3 consists of 15 residues. Germline-derived CDR1 and CDR2 are SGHAT and FQNNGV. With 1 base removed from V and 3 bases from J, the gap between germline ends came to 13 bases.

In this sample, this clonotype turned up many times. V gene TRBV5-5 combines with J gene TRBJ2-7; no definite D call. Trimming took 2 bases from V and 5 from J, leaving 5 bases between them. CDR1 is SGHKS and CDR2 is YYEKEE in the germline V gene (reference sequence). The CDR3 has 11 residues. CDR3 bases: TGTGCCAGCAGCTTCGTGGACGAGCAGTACTTC. Its protein product is CASSFVDEQYF.

This clonotype has only a few counts. The chain has TRBV6-5 and TRBJ1-2, with TRBD1 matching over 9 bases. The CDR3 runs to 14 residues. J gave up 5 bases and V 6 bases, and 7 bases lay outside the gene matches. CDR1 and CDR2 (germline): MNHEY, SVGAGI. CDR3 amino acids: CASRQGAVDYGYTF. CDR3 in DNA: TGTGCCAGCAGACAGGGGGCGGTAGATTATGGCTACACCTTC.

This clonotype occurred once. The gene calls are TRBV12-3 or TRBV12-4 and TRBJ1-2; 9 bases map to TRBD1. Trimming removed 6 bases from V and 5 bases from J; junction bases left unmatched: 7. This CDR3 region has 14 residues. The CDR3 DNA is TGTGCCAGCAGACCGGGACAGGGATCTTATGGCTACACCTTC. Translated, it gives CASRPGQGSYGYTF.

This clonotype was seen just once. This sequence joins TRBV7-2 and TRBJ2-3; TRBD2 aligns across 7 bases. CDR1 is SGHTA, CDR2 FQGNSA, per germline. J lost 3 bases, V lost 5 bases, and 11 bases had no gene match. The length of the CDR3 is 16 residues. The CDR3 DNA reads TGTGCCAGCAGCACGGTCTGGGGGGGATCAACAGATACGCAGTATTTT. Translation: CASSTVWGGSTDTQYF.

The rearrangement links TRBV19 to TRBJ1-5, with D possibly being TRBD1 (5 bases). The CDR3 runs to 17 residues. V was trimmed by 3 bases and J by 2 bases, leaving 17 bases between them. Germline V gene sequence: CDR1 LNHDA, CDR2 SQIVND (reference sequence). The CDR3 spells CASSIQSGGVGNQPQHF. In nucleotides, the CDR3 is TGTGCCAGTAGTATCCAGAGCGGGGGGGTGGGCAATCAGCCCCAGCATTTT.

CDR3 nucleotides: TGTGCCAGCAGCGTAGATGTCGCTTGGGGTACCGGGGAGCTGTTTTTT. It translates to CASSVDVAWGTGELFF. This sequence joins TRBV5-5 and TRBJ2-2; the D is unclear. V shed 4 bases and J shed 5 bases, with 18 bases lying between them. From germline, CDR1 is SGHKS and CDR2 YYEKEE (reference sequence). The CDR3 is 16 amino acids.

This clonotype was seen ten or more times. The chain combines TRBV6-2 or TRBV6-3 with TRBJ1-5, with 7 bases that match TRBD1. CDR3 length: 14 amino acids. V lost 4 bases and J lost 5; bases outside the gene matches: 5. Germline assignment: CDR1 MNHEY and CDR2 SVGEGT. The CDR3 spells CASSLDRRDQPQHF. DNA of the CDR3: TGTGCCAGCAGTTTGGACAGGCGGGATCAGCCCCAGCATTTT.

In the case of this clonotype: Given a much more abundant clone one base away, this may be a read error. CDR3 sequence (DNA): TGTGCCACCAGCAGCGAAGGACAGGGCTATGGCTACACCTTC. This gives the protein CATSSEGQGYGYTF. J is TRBJ1-2 and V is TRBV15; TRBD1 matches at 8 bases. V shed 3 bases and J 4 bases; nucleotides not matched to a gene: 4. The CDR3 loop spans 14 amino acids. The V gene's germline CDR1 is LNHNV and CDR2 YYDKDF (reference sequence).

The chain uses TRBV2 and TRBJ1-6, with D unclear. Germline CDR1 and CDR2: SNHLY and FYNNEI. This CDR3 region has 14 residues. V lost 5 bases to trimming and J lost 9 bases, with 14 bases between them. CDR3 sequence: CASSFGESGSPLHF. Written as DNA, the CDR3 is TGTGCCAGCAGTTTTGGGGAAAGCGGTTCACCCCTCCACTTT.

There are many counts of this clonotype. The rearrangement links TRBV15 to TRBJ2-2; D is perhaps TRBD1 or TRBD2 (5 bases each). There are 16 residues in the CDR3. With 2 bases removed from V and 2 bases from J, the gap between germline ends came to 12 bases. The germline CDR1 and CDR2 sequences are LNHNV and YYDKDF (reference sequence). The CDR3 reads CATSRPGSHNTGELFF. For the CDR3, the DNA is TGTGCCACCAGCAGACCAGGGAGTCACAACACCGGGGAGCTGTTTTTT.